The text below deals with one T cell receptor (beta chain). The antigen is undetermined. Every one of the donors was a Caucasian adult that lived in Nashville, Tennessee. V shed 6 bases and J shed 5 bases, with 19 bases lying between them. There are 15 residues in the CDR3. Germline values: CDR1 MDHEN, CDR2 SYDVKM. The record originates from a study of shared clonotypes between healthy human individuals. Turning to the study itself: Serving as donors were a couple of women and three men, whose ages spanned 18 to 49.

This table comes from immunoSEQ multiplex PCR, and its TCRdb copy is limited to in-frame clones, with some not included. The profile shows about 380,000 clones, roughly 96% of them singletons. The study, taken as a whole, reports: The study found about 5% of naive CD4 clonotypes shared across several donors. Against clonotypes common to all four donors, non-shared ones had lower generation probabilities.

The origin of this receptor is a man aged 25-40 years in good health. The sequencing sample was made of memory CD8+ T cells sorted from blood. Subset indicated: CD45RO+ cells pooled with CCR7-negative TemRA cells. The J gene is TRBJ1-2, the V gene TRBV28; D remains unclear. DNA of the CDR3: TGTGCCAGCAGATCAACGGGCCGGGCCAGTTATGGCTACACCTTC. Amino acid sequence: CASRSTGRASYGYTF.